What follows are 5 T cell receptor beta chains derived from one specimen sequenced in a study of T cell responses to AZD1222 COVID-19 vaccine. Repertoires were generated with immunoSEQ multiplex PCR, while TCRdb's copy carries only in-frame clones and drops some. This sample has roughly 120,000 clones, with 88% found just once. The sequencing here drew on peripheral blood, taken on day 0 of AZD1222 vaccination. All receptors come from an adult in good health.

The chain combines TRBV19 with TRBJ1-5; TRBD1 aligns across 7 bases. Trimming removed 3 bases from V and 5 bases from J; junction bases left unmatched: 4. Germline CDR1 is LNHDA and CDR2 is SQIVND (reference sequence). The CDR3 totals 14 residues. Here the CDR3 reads CASSITGDDQPQHF. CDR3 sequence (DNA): TGTGCCAGTAGTATTACAGGGGATGATCAGCCCCAGCATTTT.

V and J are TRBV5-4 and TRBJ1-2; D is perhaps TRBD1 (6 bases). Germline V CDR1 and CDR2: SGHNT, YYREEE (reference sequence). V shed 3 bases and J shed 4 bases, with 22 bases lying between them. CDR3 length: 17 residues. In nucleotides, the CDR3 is TGTGCCAGCAGCTCCGGGACAACGGGATTTTGGGCCTATGGCTACACCTTC. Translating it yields CASSSGTTGFWAYGYTF.

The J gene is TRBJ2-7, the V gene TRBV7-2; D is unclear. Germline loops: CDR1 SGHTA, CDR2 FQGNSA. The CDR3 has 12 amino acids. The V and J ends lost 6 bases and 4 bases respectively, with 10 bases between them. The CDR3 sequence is CASSNLGYEQYF. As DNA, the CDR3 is TGTGCCAGCAGTAACTTGGGGTACGAGCAGTACTTC.

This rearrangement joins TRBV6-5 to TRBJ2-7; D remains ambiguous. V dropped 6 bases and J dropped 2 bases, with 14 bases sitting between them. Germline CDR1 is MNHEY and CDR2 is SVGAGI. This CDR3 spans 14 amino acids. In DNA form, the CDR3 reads TGTGCCAGCAGGTCGGACGGGCCCCCCTACGAGCAGTACTTC. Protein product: CASRSDGPPYEQYF.

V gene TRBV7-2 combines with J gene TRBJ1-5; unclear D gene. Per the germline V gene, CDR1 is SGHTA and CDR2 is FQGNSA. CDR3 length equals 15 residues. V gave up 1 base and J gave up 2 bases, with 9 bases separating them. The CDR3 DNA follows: TGTGCCAGCAGCTTAGACCCGACTCGCAATCAGCCCCAGCATTTT. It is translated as CASSLDPTRNQPQHF.